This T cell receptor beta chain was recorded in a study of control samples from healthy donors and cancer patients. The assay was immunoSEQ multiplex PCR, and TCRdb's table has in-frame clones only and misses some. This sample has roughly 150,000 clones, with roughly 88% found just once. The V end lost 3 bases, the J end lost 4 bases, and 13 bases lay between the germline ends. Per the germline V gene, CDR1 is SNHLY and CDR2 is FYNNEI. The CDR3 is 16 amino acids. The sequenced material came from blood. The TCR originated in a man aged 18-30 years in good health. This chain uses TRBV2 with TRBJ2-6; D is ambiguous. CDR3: CASSDGIRRGANVLTF. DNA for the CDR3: TGTGCCAGCAGTGACGGCATCAGGCGCGGGGCCAACGTCCTGACTTTC.